This T cell receptor (beta chain) was observed in a study of blood T cell repertoires in COVID-19. Across the study: The analysed material was cDNA or gDNA that came from T cells, B-cell-depleted T cells, or PBMCs.

Authors' analysis steps: Amplification of reference gene primers provided the estimated nucleated cell counts. Using immunoSEQ multiplex PCR, the repertoire was profiled, and TCRdb retains in-frame clones only, with some absent. V, J and clone size were drawn from that table, and D and trimming were deduced from the DNA. Seen here are 250,000 or so clones, just under 90% observed once, and the top ten hold 4.1%. Germline CDR1 and CDR2: LGHNA and YNFKEQ. The CDR3 is 15 amino acids. The V end lost 0 bases, the J end lost 5 bases, and 11 bases lay between the germline ends. Cohort placement rested on clinical history that participants reported themselves.

The source of this sequence is a woman in her twenties or thirties with acute COVID-19. The V and J genes are TRBV4-2 and TRBJ2-1; weak D call: TRBD1 (5 bases). Sequencing was done on a sample of PBMCs or T cells enriched from blood (not recorded which). CDR3 nucleotides: TGTGCCAGCAGCCAAGAAGAAGGGGCCCACAATGAGCAGTTCTTC. This translates into CASSQEEGAHNEQFF.